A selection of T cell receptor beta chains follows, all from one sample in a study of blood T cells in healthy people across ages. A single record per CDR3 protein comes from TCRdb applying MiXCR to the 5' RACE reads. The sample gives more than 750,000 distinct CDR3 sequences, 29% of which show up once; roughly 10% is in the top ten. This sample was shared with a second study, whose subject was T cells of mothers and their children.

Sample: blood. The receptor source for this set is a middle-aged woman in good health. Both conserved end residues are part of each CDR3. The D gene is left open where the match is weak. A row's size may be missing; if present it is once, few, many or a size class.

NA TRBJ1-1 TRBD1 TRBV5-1 TGCGCCAGCAGCGGGACAGCCGGGACTGAAGCTTTCTTT CASSGTAGTEAFF
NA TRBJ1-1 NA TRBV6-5 TGTGCCAGCACCGGGTCGGGTGTGAACACTGAAGCTTTCTTT CASTGSGVNTEAFF
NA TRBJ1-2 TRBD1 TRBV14 TGTGCCAGCAGCCCGGACAGGGGAGCCTATGGCTACACCTTC CASSPDRGAYGYTF
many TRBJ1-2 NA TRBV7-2 TGTGCCAGCAGCTCCTCGGGCGGACCGGGGAGCTACACCTTC CASSSSGGPGSYTF
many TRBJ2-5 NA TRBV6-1 TGTGCCAGCACGATGGGTCCCGGAGAGACCCAGTACTTC CASTMGPGETQYF
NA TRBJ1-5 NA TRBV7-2 TGTGCCAGCAGCTTAGAGGGAACGGGGCATCAGCCCCAGCATTTT CASSLEGTGHQPQHF
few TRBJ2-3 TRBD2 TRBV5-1 TGCGCCAGCAGCTCCTCAGCGGGGGCCAGAGATACGCAGTATTTT CASSSSAGARDTQYF
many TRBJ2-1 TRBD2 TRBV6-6 TGTGCCAGCAGTTACGGGGGTAGCGGGGACAATGAGCAGTTCTTC CASSYGGSGDNEQFF
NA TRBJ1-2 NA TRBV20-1 TGCAGTGCTAGAACGTCAGGGGCGGGGGGCTACACCTTC CSARTSGAGGYTF
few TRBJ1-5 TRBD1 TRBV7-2 TGTGCCAGCAGCCCCCGACAGGGCGGTCAGCCCCAGCATTTT CASSPRQGGQPQHF
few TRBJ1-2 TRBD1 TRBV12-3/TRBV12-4 TGTGCCAGCAGGGAGACAGGGGGGAGCTATGGCTACACCTTC CASRETGGSYGYTF
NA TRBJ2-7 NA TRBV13 TGTGCCAGCAGCTTAGGCCCGGGACGGCTTACCTACGAGCAGTACTTC CASSLGPGRLTYEQYF
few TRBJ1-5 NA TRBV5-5 TGTGCCAGCAGCCGCAATAGTGATAGCAATCAGTCCCAGCATTTT CASSRNSDSNQSQHF
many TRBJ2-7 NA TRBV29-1 TGCAGCGTCGCGCCAGTCGTGGACTCGGCCGGGGAGCAGTACTTC CSVAPVVDSAGEQYF
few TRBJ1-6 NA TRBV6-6 TGTGCCAGCATTGGGGCAGGGGCTCCCCTTTCACCCCTCCACTTT CASIGAGAPLSPLHF
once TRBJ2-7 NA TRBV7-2 TGTGCCAGCAGCTTAGGCCCAACAGGGGAGCAGTACTTC CASSLGPTGEQYF
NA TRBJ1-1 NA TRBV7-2 TGTGCCAGCAGCACCGCCTTAGGGGGAGCTTTCTTT CASSTALGGAFF
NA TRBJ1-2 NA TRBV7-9 TGTGCCAGCAGCTTAGTTGGGGACGGTTGGGTAAATGGCTACACCTTC CASSLVGDGWVNGYTF
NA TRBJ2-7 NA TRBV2 TGTGCCAGCGCCAGGGTTCTCTACGAGCAGTACTTC CASARVLYEQYF
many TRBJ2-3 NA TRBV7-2 TGTGCCAGCAGCGGCAACAGGGATACGCAGTATTTT CASSGNRDTQYF
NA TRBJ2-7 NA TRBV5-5 TGTGCCAGCAGCTTGAGACAGGACCTCTCCTACGAGCAGTACTTC CASSLRQDLSYEQYF
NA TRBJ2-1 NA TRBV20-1 TGCAGTGGGGGGGACCTTAATGAGCAGTTCTTC CSGGDLNEQFF
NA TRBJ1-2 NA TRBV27 TGTGCCAGCAGCAAGGGGGGCAGGGACTATGGCTACACCTTC CASSKGGRDYGYTF